This T cell receptor (beta chain) appears in the sequencing data of a study of cytomegalovirus exposure and HLA in healthy donors. Findings and limits, study-wide: An ancestry cluster, one associated with Asian ancestry, reportedly showed fewer N-insertions than the approximately 650-donor mean in a later analysis. Highly shared sequence variants in one cluster were likely a sequencing artifact.

The PCR had 60 Vbeta and 13 Jbeta primers. Assay: immunoSEQ multiplex PCR; the TCRdb copy retains only in-frame clones and omits some. The sample holds roughly 250,000 clones; roughly 80% are singletons and the top ten take approximately 0.3%. A word on this clone: Its antigen remains unknown.

Germline-derived CDR1 and CDR2 are SNHLY and FYNNEI. The V and J ends lost 8 bases and 9 bases respectively, with 26 bases between them. CDR3 length: 17 amino acids. Specimen: PBMCs. The chain recombines TRBV2 with TRBJ1-6; D not resolved. The TCR was taken from a girl aged 2 to 10 in good health and CMV-seronegative. CDR3 sequence reads: CASEGGDARRLSSPLHF. CDR3 DNA sequence: TGTGCCAGCGAGGGAGGCGACGCTCGGAGGCTCAGTTCACCCCTCCACTTT.